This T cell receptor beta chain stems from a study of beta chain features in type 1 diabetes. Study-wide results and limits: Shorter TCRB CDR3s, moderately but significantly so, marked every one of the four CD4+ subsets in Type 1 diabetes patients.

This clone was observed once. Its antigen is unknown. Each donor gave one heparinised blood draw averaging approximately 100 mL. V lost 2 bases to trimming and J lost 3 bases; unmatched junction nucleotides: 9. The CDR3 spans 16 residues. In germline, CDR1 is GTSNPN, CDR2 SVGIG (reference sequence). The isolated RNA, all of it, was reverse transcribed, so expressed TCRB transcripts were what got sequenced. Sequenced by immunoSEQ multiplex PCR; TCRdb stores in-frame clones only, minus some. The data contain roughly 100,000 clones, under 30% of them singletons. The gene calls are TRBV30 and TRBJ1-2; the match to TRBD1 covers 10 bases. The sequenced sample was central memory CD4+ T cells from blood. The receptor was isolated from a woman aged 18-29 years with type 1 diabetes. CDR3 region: CAWSNRGQGKYYGYTF. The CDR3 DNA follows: TGTGCCTGGAGTAATCGGGGACAGGGGAAATACTATGGCTACACCTTC.